These 5 T cell receptor beta chains came from one sample sequenced in a study of blood T cell repertoires in COVID-19. Produced via immunoSEQ multiplex PCR; TCRdb's table is partial and in-frame only. The sample lists hundreds of thousands of clones; 88% were seen once. The specimen was PBMCs or T cells enriched from blood (not recorded which). The receptor source for this set is a woman in her twenties or thirties who had recovered from COVID-19.

The chain is built from TRBV12-3 or TRBV12-4 and TRBJ2-7; 7 nucleotides match TRBD1. The CDR3 consists of 11 residues. J gave up 7 bases and V 6 bases, and 3 bases lay outside the gene matches. The CDR3 DNA reads as TGTGCCAGCAGCCGACAGGGAGAGCAGTACTTC. Its translation is CASSRQGEQYF.

The CDR3 protein is CASSPPSLTNEKLFF. The CDR3 DNA is TGTGCCAGCTCACCACCGTCCTTAACTAATGAAAAACTGTTTTTT. The V gene is TRBV18, the J gene TRBJ1-4; D not resolved. The V end was cut by 0 bases, the J end by 1 base, with 6 bases between. The CDR3 spans 15 residues. Germline V CDR1 and CDR2: KGHSH, LQKENI.

The V and J genes are TRBV5-1 and TRBJ1-1, with 8 nucleotides matching TRBD1. The trim removed 4 bases at V and 1 base at J, leaving 12 bases unmatched. Germline-derived CDR1 and CDR2 are SGHRS and YFSETQ. This CDR3 is 17 amino acids long. The CDR3 loop is CASSPSGRGRGNTEAFF. CDR3 nucleotides: TGCGCCAGCAGCCCTAGCGGCAGGGGGCGAGGGAACACTGAAGCTTTCTTT.

The chain is built from TRBV5-1 and TRBJ1-2; perhaps TRBD1 as D (5 bases). V lost 0 bases, J lost 2 bases, and 11 bases lay in between. The CDR3 spans 15 residues. Germline CDR1 SGHRS, CDR2 YFSETQ. The CDR3, as DNA: TGCGCCAGCAGCTTGGTAGGGGAATCGAACTATGGCTACACCTTC. Residues: CASSLVGESNYGYTF.

The chain combines TRBV9 with TRBJ1-2, with 8 bases fitting TRBD1. J lost 6 bases, V lost 2 bases, and 9 bases had no gene match. The CDR3 totals 15 residues. Per the germline V gene, CDR1 is SGDLS and CDR2 is YYNGEE. CDR3 loop: CASSVTPDRVDGYTF. The CDR3 bases are TGTGCCAGCAGCGTGACTCCGGACAGGGTCGATGGCTACACCTTC. Full variable domain (missing parts from reference TRBV9 and TRBJ1-2): DSGVTQTPKHLITATGQRVTLRCSPRSGDLSVYWYQQSLDQGLQFLIQYYNGEERAKGNILERFSAQQFPDLHSELNLSSLELGDSALYFCASSVTPDRVDGYTFGSGTRLTVV.